The rows below give T cell receptor beta chains drawn from one sample of a study of shared clonotypes between healthy human individuals. Only in-frame clones appear in the TCRdb table, and some are missing; sequencing was by immunoSEQ multiplex PCR. The sample lists fewer than 1 million clones, around 96% seen once, with less than 0.25% in the top ten. Sample: naive CD8+ T cells sorted from blood. The receptor source for this set is a man aged 25-45 years in good health. Both conserved end residues are part of each CDR3. D genes are given only for firm matches. Where a row states a size, it is once, few, many or the class of an expanded clone; other rows omit it.

J gene: TRBJ2-7; V gene: TRBV7-8; clone size: NA; D gene: NA; CDR3 DNA: TGTGCCAGCAGCTCGACAGAGAGCTCCTACGAGCAGTACTTC; CDR3 protein: CASSSTESSYEQYF
J gene: TRBJ1-1; V gene: TRBV15; clone size: NA; D gene: TRBD1; CDR3 DNA: TGTGCCACCAGCAGAGAGAACAGGGGAGGCACTGAAGCTTTCTTT; CDR3 protein: CATSRENRGGTEAFF
J gene: TRBJ2-1; V gene: TRBV27; clone size: NA; D gene: TRBD2; CDR3 DNA: TGTGCCAGCAAGACGGGGGGGGTCGAGCAGTTCTTC; CDR3 protein: CASKTGGVEQFF
J gene: TRBJ2-3; V gene: TRBV18; clone size: NA; D gene: TRBD1; CDR3 DNA: TGTGCCAGCTCACCCTTGGGGGACAGGGCCACAGATACGCAGTATTTT; CDR3 protein: CASSPLGDRATDTQYF
J gene: TRBJ1-5; V gene: TRBV27; clone size: NA; D gene: NA; CDR3 DNA: TGTGCCAGCAGTTTAAACAGGGGCAATCAGCCCCAGCATTTT; CDR3 protein: CASSLNRGNQPQHF
J gene: TRBJ2-2; V gene: TRBV7-6; clone size: NA; D gene: NA; CDR3 DNA: TGTGCCAGCAGCCAGGGACACTCCACCGGGGAGCTGTTTTTT; CDR3 protein: CASSQGHSTGELFF
J gene: TRBJ2-7; V gene: TRBV7-9; clone size: NA; D gene: NA; CDR3 DNA: TGTGCCAGCAGCTTCCCGGGACCATACTACGAGCAGTACTTC; CDR3 protein: CASSFPGPYYEQYF
J gene: TRBJ2-7; V gene: TRBV7-9; clone size: NA; D gene: TRBD1; CDR3 DNA: TGTGCCAGCAGCTCGGGACAGGGGAGCTACGAGCAGTACTTC; CDR3 protein: CASSSGQGSYEQYF
J gene: TRBJ2-7; V gene: TRBV2; clone size: few; D gene: TRBD1; CDR3 DNA: TGTGCCAGCATAGGGGGCAGGGTTTACGAGCAGTACTTC; CDR3 protein: CASIGGRVYEQYF
J gene: TRBJ1-2; V gene: TRBV5-6; clone size: NA; D gene: NA; CDR3 DNA: TGTGCCAGCAGGGTGTGGGGCGGCTATGGCTACACCTTC; CDR3 protein: CASRVWGGYGYTF
J gene: TRBJ2-1; V gene: TRBV10-3; clone size: NA; D gene: TRBD1; CDR3 DNA: TGTGCCGTCCAGGGGGCACTCAATGAGCAGTTCTTC; CDR3 protein: CAVQGALNEQFF
J gene: TRBJ2-5; V gene: TRBV10-3; clone size: NA; D gene: NA; CDR3 DNA: TGTGCCATCAAGAGCGGAAATCAAGAGACCCAGTACTTC; CDR3 protein: CAIKSGNQETQYF
J gene: TRBJ2-7; V gene: TRBV28; clone size: once; D gene: NA; CDR3 DNA: TGTGCCAGCAGTCCCCGACAGGTTCCCCACGAGCAGTACTTC; CDR3 protein: CASSPRQVPHEQYF
J gene: TRBJ2-1; V gene: TRBV25-1; clone size: NA; D gene: TRBD2; CDR3 DNA: TGTGCCAGCAGTGCAGGGACTAGCGGGAGCTCCTACAATGAGCAGTTCTTC; CDR3 protein: CASSAGTSGSSYNEQFF
J gene: TRBJ1-2; V gene: TRBV29-1; clone size: NA; D gene: NA; CDR3 DNA: TGCAGCGTTGAAGATCACGATGGAAGGGGCTACACCTTC; CDR3 protein: CSVEDHDGRGYTF
J gene: TRBJ2-7; V gene: TRBV7-9; clone size: NA; D gene: TRBD2; CDR3 DNA: TGTGCCAGCAGCTTGCTAGCGGGATTTTTACCGGGGCAGTACTTC; CDR3 protein: CASSLLAGFLPGQYF
J gene: TRBJ2-4; V gene: TRBV2; clone size: NA; D gene: NA; CDR3 DNA: TGTGCCAGCAGTGACAGTTCCACGGGGTTAGCCAAAAACATTCAGTACTTC; CDR3 protein: CASSDSSTGLAKNIQYF
J gene: TRBJ2-2; V gene: TRBV7-2; clone size: NA; D gene: NA; CDR3 DNA: TGTGCCAGCAGCGCGCCTGGGAACACCGGGGAGCTGTTTTTT; CDR3 protein: CASSAPGNTGELFF
J gene: TRBJ1-1; V gene: TRBV6-5; clone size: NA; D gene: NA; CDR3 DNA: TGTGCCAGCAGTTACGGGTCGGGAACTGAAGCTTTCTTT; CDR3 protein: CASSYGSGTEAFF
J gene: TRBJ2-2; V gene: TRBV6-1; clone size: NA; D gene: NA; CDR3 DNA: TGTGCCAGCCGGTCCGGGCAACTGTTTTTT; CDR3 protein: CASRSGQLFF
J gene: TRBJ2-3; V gene: TRBV7-6; clone size: NA; D gene: TRBD2; CDR3 DNA: TGTGCCAGCACTCTAGCGGACGTAGCAGATACGCAGTATTTT; CDR3 protein: CASTLADVADTQYF
J gene: TRBJ2-7; V gene: TRBV29-1; clone size: once; D gene: NA; CDR3 DNA: TGCAGCGTTGATACACAGGGATCCTACGAGCAGTACTTC; CDR3 protein: CSVDTQGSYEQYF
J gene: TRBJ2-3; V gene: TRBV7-6; clone size: NA; D gene: NA; CDR3 DNA: TGTGCCAGCAGCTTAGCGAGCGGGAGCACAGATACGCAGTATTTT; CDR3 protein: CASSLASGSTDTQYF
J gene: TRBJ2-5; V gene: TRBV7-6; clone size: NA; D gene: TRBD2; CDR3 DNA: TGTGCCAGCAGCTTTACTAGCGGGAGGGGTGAGACCCAGTACTTC; CDR3 protein: CASSFTSGRGETQYF
J gene: TRBJ2-7; V gene: TRBV14; clone size: NA; D gene: TRBD2; CDR3 DNA: TGTGCCAGCAGTACTACTAGCGGGAGCTGGTACGAGCAGTACTTC; CDR3 protein: CASSTTSGSWYEQYF
J gene: TRBJ2-7; V gene: TRBV19; clone size: NA; D gene: TRBD1; CDR3 DNA: TGTGCCAGTAGTATATCTCGGACAGGGGGCTACGAGCAGTACTTC; CDR3 protein: CASSISRTGGYEQYF
J gene: TRBJ2-3; V gene: TRBV11-2; clone size: NA; D gene: TRBD1; CDR3 DNA: TGTGCCAGCAGCTTAGAAGGCCCTTTTCGACAGGGAAACACAGATACGCAGTATTTT; CDR3 protein: CASSLEGPFRQGNTDTQYF
J gene: TRBJ2-1; V gene: TRBV7-6; clone size: NA; D gene: TRBD2; CDR3 DNA: TGTGCCAGCAGCTCCTACTCCGGGACTAGCGGGAGGCTCTACAATGAGCAGTTCTTC; CDR3 protein: CASSSYSGTSGRLYNEQFF
J gene: TRBJ2-7; V gene: TRBV7-2; clone size: NA; D gene: NA; CDR3 DNA: TGTGCCAGCAGCTTCGATGCGGGGGCCAACGAGCAGTACTTC; CDR3 protein: CASSFDAGANEQYF
J gene: TRBJ2-1; V gene: TRBV7-8; clone size: once; D gene: TRBD2; CDR3 DNA: TGTGCCAGCAGCGAATACCCGGACGTGAGGGGGCTAGCGGGAAATGTCGATGAGCAGTTCTTC; CDR3 protein: CASSEYPDVRGLAGNVDEQFF
J gene: TRBJ2-1; V gene: TRBV4-1; clone size: NA; D gene: NA; CDR3 DNA: TGCGCCAGCAGCCAAGACTTAGTCCGCAATGAGCAGTTCTTC; CDR3 protein: CASSQDLVRNEQFF
J gene: TRBJ1-1; V gene: TRBV28; clone size: NA; D gene: TRBD1; CDR3 DNA: TGTGCCAGCATCCAGGGGGCCGTGAACACTGAAGCTTTCTTT; CDR3 protein: CASIQGAVNTEAFF
J gene: TRBJ2-7; V gene: TRBV6-1; clone size: NA; D gene: TRBD1; CDR3 DNA: TGTGCCAGCAGAACCGGGACAGGGGGCTCCGAGCAGTACTTC; CDR3 protein: CASRTGTGGSEQYF
J gene: TRBJ2-1; V gene: TRBV10-3; clone size: NA; D gene: NA; CDR3 DNA: TGTGCCGTCACCGGGCCGGGGGTCAATGAGCAGTTCTTC; CDR3 protein: CAVTGPGVNEQFF
J gene: TRBJ2-7; V gene: TRBV6-5; clone size: NA; D gene: NA; CDR3 DNA: TGTGCCAGCAGTTACGCCCACGGGTCGGGCGAGCAGTACTTC; CDR3 protein: CASSYAHGSGEQYF
J gene: TRBJ1-1; V gene: TRBV5-1; clone size: NA; D gene: NA; CDR3 DNA: TGCGCCAGCAGCTCCAGGGGCCCGAACACTGAAGCTTTCTTT; CDR3 protein: CASSSRGPNTEAFF
J gene: TRBJ2-2; V gene: TRBV12-5; clone size: NA; D gene: NA; CDR3 DNA: TGTGCTAGTGGTTTGGTGCCCGGGGAGCTGTTTTTT; CDR3 protein: CASGLVPGELFF
J gene: TRBJ1-5; V gene: TRBV21-1; clone size: NA; D gene: NA; CDR3 DNA: TGTGCCAGCTCCCTGGGCATAACCAATCAGCCCCAGCATTTT; CDR3 protein: CASSLGITNQPQHF
J gene: TRBJ2-7; V gene: TRBV2; clone size: once; D gene: TRBD1; CDR3 DNA: TGTGCCAGCAGTCAAGACGGGGACAGGGGGCTCTACGAGCAGTACTTC; CDR3 protein: CASSQDGDRGLYEQYF
J gene: TRBJ2-1; V gene: TRBV14; clone size: NA; D gene: TRBD1; CDR3 DNA: TGTGCCAGCAGCCGCCAAGACAGGGGGTGGCAGTTCTTC; CDR3 protein: CASSRQDRGWQFF
J gene: TRBJ1-5; V gene: TRBV27; clone size: NA; D gene: NA; CDR3 DNA: TGTGCCAGCAGTGCGGGAATTCAGCCCCAGCATTTT; CDR3 protein: CASSAGIQPQHF
J gene: TRBJ1-3; V gene: TRBV5-5; clone size: NA; D gene: NA; CDR3 DNA: TGTGCCAGCAGCTTGGGGGACGGATACTCTGGAAACACCATATATTTT; CDR3 protein: CASSLGDGYSGNTIYF
J gene: TRBJ1-5; V gene: TRBV4-1; clone size: NA; D gene: TRBD1; CDR3 DNA: TGCGCCAGCAGCCCAAACCCAGGGGGCCTTAGCAATCAGCCCCAGCATTTT; CDR3 protein: CASSPNPGGLSNQPQHF
J gene: TRBJ2-1; V gene: TRBV29-1; clone size: NA; D gene: NA; CDR3 DNA: TGCAGCGTTGTACAGTTTAACAATGAGCAGTTCTTC; CDR3 protein: CSVVQFNNEQFF
J gene: TRBJ2-4; V gene: TRBV7-9; clone size: NA; D gene: NA; CDR3 DNA: TGTGCCAGCAGCTTTACTCGGGGGGCGATAGCCAAAAACATTCAGTACTTC; CDR3 protein: CASSFTRGAIAKNIQYF
J gene: TRBJ2-1; V gene: TRBV7-8; clone size: once; D gene: NA; CDR3 DNA: TGTGCCAGCAGCTTAGTAGGGCCTGCAGGTGAGCAGTTCTTC; CDR3 protein: CASSLVGPAGEQFF
J gene: TRBJ2-1; V gene: TRBV5-5; clone size: NA; D gene: NA; CDR3 DNA: TGTGCCAGCAGCGCGCGGCAGGGTAAGAACAATGAGCAGTTCTTC; CDR3 protein: CASSARQGKNNEQFF
J gene: TRBJ2-1; V gene: TRBV4-3; clone size: NA; D gene: TRBD2; CDR3 DNA: TGCGCCAGCAGCCATGGGACTAGCGGTCTCACTAATGAGCAGTTCTTC; CDR3 protein: CASSHGTSGLTNEQFF
J gene: TRBJ1-4; V gene: TRBV7-9; clone size: NA; D gene: TRBD1; CDR3 DNA: TGTGCCAGCAGCTTAGTCGGACAGGAGAAAAAACTGTTTTTT; CDR3 protein: CASSLVGQEKKLFF
J gene: TRBJ2-5; V gene: TRBV6-1; clone size: NA; D gene: NA; CDR3 DNA: TGTGCCAGCAGTGAAGGCACAGTTCGGGAGACCCAGTACTTC; CDR3 protein: CASSEGTVRETQYF
J gene: TRBJ1-2; V gene: TRBV18; clone size: NA; D gene: TRBD1; CDR3 DNA: TGTGCCAGCTCACCGCCCGGGACAGGTTATGGCTACACCTTC; CDR3 protein: CASSPPGTGYGYTF
J gene: TRBJ2-3; V gene: TRBV9; clone size: NA; D gene: NA; CDR3 DNA: TGTGCCAGCAGCGTAGCTGGGTTTGGGACAGATACGCAGTATTTT; CDR3 protein: CASSVAGFGTDTQYF
J gene: TRBJ1-2; V gene: TRBV7-2; clone size: NA; D gene: NA; CDR3 DNA: TGTGCCAGCAGCTCCATGCGTGGCGCTAACTATGGCTACACCTTC; CDR3 protein: CASSSMRGANYGYTF
J gene: TRBJ2-7; V gene: TRBV5-4; clone size: NA; D gene: NA; CDR3 DNA: TGTGCCAGCAGCCTTGGGCTTGCAGGCGGCTACGAGCAGTACTTC; CDR3 protein: CASSLGLAGGYEQYF
J gene: TRBJ2-3; V gene: TRBV9; clone size: NA; D gene: TRBD2; CDR3 DNA: TGTGCCAGCAGCGTAGGACTAGCAATTCCAGATACGCAGTATTTT; CDR3 protein: CASSVGLAIPDTQYF
J gene: TRBJ1-5; V gene: TRBV28; clone size: NA; D gene: NA; CDR3 DNA: TGTGCCACCTTACCCCCGGGACACGATAATCAGCCCCAGCATTTT; CDR3 protein: CATLPPGHDNQPQHF
J gene: TRBJ2-7; V gene: TRBV7-9; clone size: NA; D gene: TRBD2; CDR3 DNA: TGTGCCAGCAGCCGGACTAGCGGGAGAAACTACGTCTACGAGCAGTACTTC; CDR3 protein: CASSRTSGRNYVYEQYF
J gene: TRBJ1-2; V gene: TRBV25-1; clone size: NA; D gene: NA; CDR3 DNA: TGTGCCAGCAGTGATTTGGGGCGCGTATCTAACTATGGCTACACCTTC; CDR3 protein: CASSDLGRVSNYGYTF